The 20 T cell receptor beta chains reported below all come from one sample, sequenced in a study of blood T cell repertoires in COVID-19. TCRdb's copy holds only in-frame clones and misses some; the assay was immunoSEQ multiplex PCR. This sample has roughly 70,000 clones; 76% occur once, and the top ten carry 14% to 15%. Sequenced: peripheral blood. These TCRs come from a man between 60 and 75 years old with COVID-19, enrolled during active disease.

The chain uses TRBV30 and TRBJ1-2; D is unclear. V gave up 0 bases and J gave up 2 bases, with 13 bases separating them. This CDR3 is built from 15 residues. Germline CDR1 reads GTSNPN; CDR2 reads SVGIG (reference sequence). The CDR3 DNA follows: TGTGCCTGGAGTGTACCCGGCGGCTTCAACTATGGCTACACCTTC. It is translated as CAWSVPGGFNYGYTF.

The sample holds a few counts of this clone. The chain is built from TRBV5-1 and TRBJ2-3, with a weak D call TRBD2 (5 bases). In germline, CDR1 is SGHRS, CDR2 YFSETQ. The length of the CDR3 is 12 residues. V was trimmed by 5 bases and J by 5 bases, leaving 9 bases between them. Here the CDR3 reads CASRREGDTQYF. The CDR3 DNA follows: TGCGCCAGCAGACGGGAAGGAGATACGCAGTATTTT. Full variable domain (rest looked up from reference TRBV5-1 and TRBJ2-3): KAGVTQTPRYLIKTRGQQVTLSCSPISGHRSVSWYQQTPGQGLQFLFEYFSETQRNKGNFPGRFSGRQFSNSRSEMNVSTLELGDSALYLCASRREGDTQYFGPGTRLTVL.

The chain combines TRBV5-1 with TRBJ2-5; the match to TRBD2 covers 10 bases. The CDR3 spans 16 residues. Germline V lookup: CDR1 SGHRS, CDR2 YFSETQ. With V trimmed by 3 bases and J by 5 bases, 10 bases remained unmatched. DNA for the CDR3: TGCGCCAGCAGCTCTGGGGCCAGCGGGGGGGCGGAGACCCAGTACTTC. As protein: CASSSGASGGAETQYF. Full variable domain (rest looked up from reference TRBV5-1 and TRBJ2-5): KAGVTQTPRYLIKTRGQQVTLSCSPISGHRSVSWYQQTPGQGLQFLFEYFSETQRNKGNFPGRFSGRQFSNSRSEMNVSTLELGDSALYLCASSSGASGGAETQYFGPGTRLLVL.

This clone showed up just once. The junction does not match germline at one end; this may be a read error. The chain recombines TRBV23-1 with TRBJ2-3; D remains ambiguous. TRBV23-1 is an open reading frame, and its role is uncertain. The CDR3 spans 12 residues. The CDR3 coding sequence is TGCGCCAGCAGTCACCCATTCAAGAACGCAGTATTT. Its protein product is CASSHPFKNAVF.

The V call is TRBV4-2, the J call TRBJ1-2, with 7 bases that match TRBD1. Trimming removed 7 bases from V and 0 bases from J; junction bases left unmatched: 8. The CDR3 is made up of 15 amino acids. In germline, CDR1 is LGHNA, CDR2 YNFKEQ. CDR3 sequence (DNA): TGTGCCAGCACGACAGGGCAGGGGGCTAACTATGGCTACACCTTC. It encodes CASTTGQGANYGYTF.

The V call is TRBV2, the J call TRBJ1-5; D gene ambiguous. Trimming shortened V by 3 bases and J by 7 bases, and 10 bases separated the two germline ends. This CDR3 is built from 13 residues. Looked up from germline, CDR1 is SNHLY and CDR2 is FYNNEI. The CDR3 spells CASSEHGEQPQHF. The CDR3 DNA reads TGTGCCAGCAGTGAGCATGGGGAGCAGCCCCAGCATTTT.

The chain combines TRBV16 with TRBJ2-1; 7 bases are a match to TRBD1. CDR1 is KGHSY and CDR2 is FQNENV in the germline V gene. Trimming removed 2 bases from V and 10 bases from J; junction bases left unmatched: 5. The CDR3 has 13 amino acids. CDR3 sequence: CASSQGQVQEQFF. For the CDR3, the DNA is TGTGCCAGCAGCCAAGGACAGGTTCAAGAGCAGTTCTTC. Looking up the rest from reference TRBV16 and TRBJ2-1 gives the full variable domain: GEEVAQTPKHLVRGEGQKAKLYCAPIKGHSYVFWYQQVLKNEFKFLISFQNENVFDETGMPKERFSAKCLPNSPCSLEIQATKLEDSAVYFCASSQGQVQEQFFGPGTRLTVL.

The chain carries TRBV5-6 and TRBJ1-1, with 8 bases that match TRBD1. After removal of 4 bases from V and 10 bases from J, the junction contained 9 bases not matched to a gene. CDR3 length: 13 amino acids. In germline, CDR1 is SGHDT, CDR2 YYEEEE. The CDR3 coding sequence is TGTGCCAGCAGCCCGAACCGGGACAGGCGAGCTTTCTTT. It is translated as CASSPNRDRRAFF.

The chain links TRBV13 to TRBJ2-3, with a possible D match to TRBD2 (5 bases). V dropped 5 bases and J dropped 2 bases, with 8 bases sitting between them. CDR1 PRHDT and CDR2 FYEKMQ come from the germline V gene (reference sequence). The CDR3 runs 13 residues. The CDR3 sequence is CASSPGITDTQYF. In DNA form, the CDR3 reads TGTGCCAGCAGCCCGGGGATCACAGATACGCAGTATTTT.

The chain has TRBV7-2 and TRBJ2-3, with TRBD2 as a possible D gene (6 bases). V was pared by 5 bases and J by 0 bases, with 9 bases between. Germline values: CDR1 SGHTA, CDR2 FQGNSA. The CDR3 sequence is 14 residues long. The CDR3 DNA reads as TGTGCCAGCAGCACCGGGACTAGCACAGATACGCAGTATTTT. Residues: CASSTGTSTDTQYF. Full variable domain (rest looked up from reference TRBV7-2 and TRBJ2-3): GAGVSQSPSNKVTEKGKDVELRCDPISGHTALYWYRQSLGQGLEFLIYFQGNSAPDKSGLPSDRFSAERTGGSVSTLTIQRTQQEDSAVYLCASSTGTSTDTQYFGPGTRLTVL.

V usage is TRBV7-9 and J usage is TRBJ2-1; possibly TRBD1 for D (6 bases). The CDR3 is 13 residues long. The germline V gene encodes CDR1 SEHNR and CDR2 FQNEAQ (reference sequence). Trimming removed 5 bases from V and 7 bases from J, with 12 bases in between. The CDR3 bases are TGTGCCAGCAGCCCAGGGGTGAAAAATGAGCAGTTCTTC. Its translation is CASSPGVKNEQFF. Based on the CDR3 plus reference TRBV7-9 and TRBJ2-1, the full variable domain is DTGVSQNPRHKITKRGQNVTFRCDPISEHNRLYWYRQTLGQGPEFLTYFQNEAQLEKSRLLSDRFSAERPKGSFSTLEIQRTEQGDSAMYLCASSPGVKNEQFFGPGTRLTVL.

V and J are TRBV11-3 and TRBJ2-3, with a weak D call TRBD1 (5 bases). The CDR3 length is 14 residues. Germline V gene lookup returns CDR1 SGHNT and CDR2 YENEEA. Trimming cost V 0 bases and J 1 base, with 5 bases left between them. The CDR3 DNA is TGTGCCAGCAGCTTAGAACAGGGCACAGATACGCAGTATTTT. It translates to CASSLEQGTDTQYF.

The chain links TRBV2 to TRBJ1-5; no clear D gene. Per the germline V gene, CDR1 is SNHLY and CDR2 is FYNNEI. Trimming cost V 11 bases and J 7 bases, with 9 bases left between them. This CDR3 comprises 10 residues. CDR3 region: CAPFYQPQHF. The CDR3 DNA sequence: TGTGCCCCCTTCTACCAGCCCCAGCATTTT.

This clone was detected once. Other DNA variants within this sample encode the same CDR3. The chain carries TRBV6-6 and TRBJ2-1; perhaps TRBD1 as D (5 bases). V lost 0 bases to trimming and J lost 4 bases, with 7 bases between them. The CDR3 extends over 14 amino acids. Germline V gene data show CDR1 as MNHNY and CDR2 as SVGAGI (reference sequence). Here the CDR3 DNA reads TGTGCCAGCAGTTACTCCAGGGTGTACAATGAGCAGTTCTTC. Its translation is CASSYSRVYNEQFF.

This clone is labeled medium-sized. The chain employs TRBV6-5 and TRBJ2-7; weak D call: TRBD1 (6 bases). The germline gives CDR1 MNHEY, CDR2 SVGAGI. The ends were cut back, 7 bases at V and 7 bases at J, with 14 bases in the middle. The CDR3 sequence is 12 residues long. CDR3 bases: TGTGCCAGCAAGGACAGTGGTACTGAGCAGTACTTC. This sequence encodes CASKDSGTEQYF.

This chain's CDR3 is CSASMGGDNYGYTF. The CDR3 DNA reads TGCAGTGCTAGTATGGGAGGGGATAACTATGGCTACACCTTC. The rearrangement links TRBV20-1 to TRBJ1-2, with D possibly TRBD1 on 5 matching bases. The CDR3 is made up of 14 amino acids. Looked up from germline, CDR1 is DFQATT and CDR2 is SNEGSKA (reference sequence). Trimming cost V 3 bases and J 1 base, with 12 bases left between them.

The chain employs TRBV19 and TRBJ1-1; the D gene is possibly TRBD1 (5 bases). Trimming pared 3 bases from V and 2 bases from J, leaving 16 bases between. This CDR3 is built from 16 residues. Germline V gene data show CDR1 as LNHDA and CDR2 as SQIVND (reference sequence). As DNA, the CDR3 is TGTGCCAGTAGTATGATATACGCAGGGCAAAACACTGAAGCTTTCTTT. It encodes CASSMIYAGQNTEAFF.

The CDR3 region is CASSPRGLGVGYEQYF. CDR3 nucleotides: TGTGCCAGCTCACCTAGAGGCCTAGGGGTTGGGTACGAGCAGTACTTC. The genes are TRBV18 and TRBJ2-7; weak D call: TRBD1 (5 bases). V was shortened by 3 bases and J by 4 bases, with 19 bases between the two germline ends. The CDR3 is 16 residues long. Germline V lookup: CDR1 KGHSH, CDR2 LQKENI.

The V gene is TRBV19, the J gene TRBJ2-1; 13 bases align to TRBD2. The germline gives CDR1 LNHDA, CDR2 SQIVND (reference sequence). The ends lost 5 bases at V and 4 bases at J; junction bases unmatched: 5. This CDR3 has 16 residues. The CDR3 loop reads CASSSRLAGGYNEQFF. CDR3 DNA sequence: TGTGCCAGTAGTTCCAGACTAGCGGGAGGTTACAATGAGCAGTTCTTC.

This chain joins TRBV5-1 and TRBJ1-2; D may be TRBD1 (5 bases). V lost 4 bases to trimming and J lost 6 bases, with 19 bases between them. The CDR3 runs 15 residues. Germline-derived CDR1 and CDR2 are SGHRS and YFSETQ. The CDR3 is CASSNGGLNVDGYTF. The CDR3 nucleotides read TGCGCCAGCAGCAATGGGGGACTGAACGTTGATGGCTACACCTTC.